Listed here are 7 T cell receptor beta chains from one sample, sequenced in a study of shared clonotypes between healthy human individuals. The naive CD8 subset, CD45RO-negative cells positively selected for CCR7, excluded terminally differentiated effector memory CD45RA+ cells. This table comes from immunoSEQ multiplex PCR, and its TCRdb copy is limited to in-frame clones, with some not included. Of about 580,000 clones listed, roughly 98% are singletons. Sequenced material: naive CD8+ T cells sorted from blood. These receptors were collected from a man under 40 in good health.

The rearrangement links TRBV9 to TRBJ2-2, with 14 nucleotides matching TRBD2. J lost 4 bases, V lost 4 bases, and 3 bases had no gene match. Per the germline V gene, CDR1 is SGDLS and CDR2 is YYNGEE. The CDR3 length is 16 residues. CDR3 loop: CASSFGTSGSTGELFF. In nucleotides, the CDR3 is TGTGCCAGCAGCTTCGGGACTAGCGGGAGCACCGGGGAGCTGTTTTTT.

CDR3 DNA sequence: TGTGCCAGCAGCGGGGGAGACAGGGAGTCCTACGAGCAGTACTTC. It codes for CASSGGDRESYEQYF. The chain uses TRBV9 and TRBJ2-7, with 7 bases fitting TRBD1. CDR1 and CDR2 from the germline V gene are SGDLS and YYNGEE. The V segment lost 3 bases and the J segment 1 base; nucleotides outside the gene matches: 7. The CDR3 is 15 residues long.

This chain connects TRBV7-7 to TRBJ2-2; D unresolved. Germline V CDR1 and CDR2: SSHAT, FNYEAQ (reference sequence). The CDR3 spans 12 residues. V was trimmed by 8 bases and J by 5 bases, leaving 9 bases between them. CDR3 sequence: CASRKGTGELFF. The DNA for the CDR3 is TGTGCCAGCCGAAAGGGAACCGGGGAGCTGTTTTTT. Combining the CDR3 with reference TRBV7-7 and TRBJ2-2 gives the whole variable domain GAGVSQSPRYKVTKRGQDVTLRCDPISSHATLYWYQQALGQGPEFLTYFNYEAQPDKSGLPSDRFSAERPEGSISTLTIQRTEQRDSAMYRCASRKGTGELFFGEGSRLTVL.

This clone appeared a single time. The chain has TRBV4-3 and TRBJ2-3, with no clear D. The germline V and J ends were trimmed by 0 bases and 0 bases, with 10 bases remaining between them. This CDR3 is 16 amino acids long. Germline CDR1 is LGHNA and CDR2 is YSLEER. The CDR3: CASSQDTGSSTDTQYF. DNA for the CDR3: TGCGCCAGCAGCCAAGATACCGGGTCTAGCACAGATACGCAGTATTTT.

V gene TRBV19 combines with J gene TRBJ1-4; no reliable D call. V was trimmed by 2 bases and J by 7 bases, leaving 17 bases between them. This CDR3 has 16 residues. CDR1 is LNHDA and CDR2 is SQIVND in the germline V gene (reference sequence). The CDR3, as DNA: TGTGCCAGTAGTATAACTGCGAACAATCTGTTTGAAAAACTGTTTTTT. Residues: CASSITANNLFEKLFF.

The chain combines TRBV7-9 with TRBJ2-7; the match to TRBD1 covers 7 bases. V gave up 1 base and J gave up 2 bases; unmatched junction bases: 2. Per germline, CDR1 SEHNR and CDR2 FQNEAQ (reference sequence). The CDR3 has 14 residues. The CDR3 spells CASSLGGGAYEQYF. The CDR3 coding sequence is TGTGCCAGCAGCTTAGGAGGGGGCGCCTACGAGCAGTACTTC.

This chain joins TRBV19 and TRBJ1-2; no reliable D call. The CDR3 sequence is 14 residues long. Trimming cost V 3 bases and J 2 bases, with 10 bases left between them. Per the germline V gene, CDR1 is LNHDA and CDR2 is SQIVND (reference sequence). The CDR3 nucleotides are TGTGCCAGTAGTATTGGGCAGACAAACTATGGCTACACCTTC. It encodes CASSIGQTNYGYTF.